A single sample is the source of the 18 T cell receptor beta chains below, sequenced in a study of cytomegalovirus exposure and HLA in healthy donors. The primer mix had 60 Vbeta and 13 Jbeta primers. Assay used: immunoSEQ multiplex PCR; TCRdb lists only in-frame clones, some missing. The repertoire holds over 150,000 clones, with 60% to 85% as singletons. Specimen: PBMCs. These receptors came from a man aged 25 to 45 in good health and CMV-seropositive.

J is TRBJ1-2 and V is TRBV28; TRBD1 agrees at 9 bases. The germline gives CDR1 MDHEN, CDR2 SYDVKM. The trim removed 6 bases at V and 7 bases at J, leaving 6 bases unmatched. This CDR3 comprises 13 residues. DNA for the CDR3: TGTGCCAGCAGGATGGACAGGGGACGTGGCTACACCTTC. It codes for CASRMDRGRGYTF.

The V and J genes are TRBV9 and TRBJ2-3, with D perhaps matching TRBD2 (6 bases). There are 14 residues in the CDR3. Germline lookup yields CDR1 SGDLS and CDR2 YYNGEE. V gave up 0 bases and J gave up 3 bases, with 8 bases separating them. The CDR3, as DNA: TGTGCCAGCAGCGTAGTGGCGGGAACAGATACGCAGTATTTT. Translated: CASSVVAGTDTQYF.

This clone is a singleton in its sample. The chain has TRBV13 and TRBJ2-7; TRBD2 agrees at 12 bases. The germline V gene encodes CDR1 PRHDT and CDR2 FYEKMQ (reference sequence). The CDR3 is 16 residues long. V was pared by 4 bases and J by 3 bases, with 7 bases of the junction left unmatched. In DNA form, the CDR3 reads TGTGCCAGCAGCTCCTATACTAGCGGGGGGAACTACGAGCAGTACTTC. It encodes CASSSYTSGGNYEQYF. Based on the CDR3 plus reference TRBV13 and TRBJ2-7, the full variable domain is AAGVIQSPRHLIKEKRETATLKCYPIPRHDTVYWYQQGPGQDPQFLISFYEKMQSDKGSIPDRFSAQQFSDYHSELNMSSLELGDSALYFCASSSYTSGGNYEQYFGPGTRLTVT.

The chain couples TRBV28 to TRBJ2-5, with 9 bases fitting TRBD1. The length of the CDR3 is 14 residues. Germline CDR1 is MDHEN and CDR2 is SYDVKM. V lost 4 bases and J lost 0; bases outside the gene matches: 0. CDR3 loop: CASSWDRDQETQYF. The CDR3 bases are TGTGCCAGCAGTTGGGACAGGGACCAAGAGACCCAGTACTTC. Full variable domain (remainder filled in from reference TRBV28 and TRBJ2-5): DVKVTQSSRYLVKRTGEKVFLECVQDMDHENMFWYRQDPGLGLRLIYFSYDVKMKEKGDIPEGYSVSREKKERFSLILESASTNQTSMYLCASSWDRDQETQYFGPGTRLLVL.

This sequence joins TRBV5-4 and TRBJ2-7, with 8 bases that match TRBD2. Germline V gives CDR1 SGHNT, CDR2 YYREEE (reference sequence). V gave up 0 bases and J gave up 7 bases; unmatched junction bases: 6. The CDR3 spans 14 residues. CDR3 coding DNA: TGTGCCAGCAGCTTGGGTAGCGGGGATCGGGAGCAGTACTTC. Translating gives CASSLGSGDREQYF.

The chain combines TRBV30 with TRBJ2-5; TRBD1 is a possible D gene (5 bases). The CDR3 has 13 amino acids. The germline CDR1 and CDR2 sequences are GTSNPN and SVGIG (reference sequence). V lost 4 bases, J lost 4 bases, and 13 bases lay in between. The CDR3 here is CAWTGPGRETQYF. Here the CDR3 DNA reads TGTGCCTGGACCGGCCCAGGGCGAGAGACCCAGTACTTC. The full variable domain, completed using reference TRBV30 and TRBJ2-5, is SQTIHQWPATLVQPVGSPLSLECTVEGTSNPNLYWYRQAAGRGLQLLFYSVGIGQISSEVPQNLSASRPQDRQFILSSKKLLLSDSGFYLCAWTGPGRETQYFGPGTRLLVL.

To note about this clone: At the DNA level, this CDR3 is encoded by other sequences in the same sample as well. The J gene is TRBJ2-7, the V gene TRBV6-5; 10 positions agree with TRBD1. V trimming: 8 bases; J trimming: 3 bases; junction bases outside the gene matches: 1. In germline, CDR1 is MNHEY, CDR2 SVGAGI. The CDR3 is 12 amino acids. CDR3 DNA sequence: TGTGCCAGCCGGGACAGGGGCTACGAGCAGTACTTC. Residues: CASRDRGYEQYF.

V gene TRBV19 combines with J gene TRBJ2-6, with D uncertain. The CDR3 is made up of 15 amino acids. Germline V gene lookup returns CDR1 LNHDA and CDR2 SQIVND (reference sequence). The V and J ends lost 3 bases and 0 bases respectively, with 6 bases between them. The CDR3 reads CASSIDNSGANVLTF. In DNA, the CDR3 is TGTGCCAGTAGTATCGACAACTCTGGGGCCAACGTCCTGACTTTC.

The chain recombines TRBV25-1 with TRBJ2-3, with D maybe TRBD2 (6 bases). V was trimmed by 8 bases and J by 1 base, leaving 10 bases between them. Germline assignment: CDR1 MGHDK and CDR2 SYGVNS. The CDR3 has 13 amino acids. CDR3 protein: CASQGLRTDTQYF. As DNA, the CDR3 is TGTGCCAGCCAGGGACTCCGCACAGATACGCAGTATTTT.

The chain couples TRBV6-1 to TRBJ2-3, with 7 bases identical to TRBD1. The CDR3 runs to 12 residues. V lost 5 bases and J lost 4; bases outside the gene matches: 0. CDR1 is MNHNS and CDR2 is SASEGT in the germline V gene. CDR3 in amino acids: CASSQGADTQYF. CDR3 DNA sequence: TGTGCCAGCAGTCAGGGGGCAGATACGCAGTATTTT.

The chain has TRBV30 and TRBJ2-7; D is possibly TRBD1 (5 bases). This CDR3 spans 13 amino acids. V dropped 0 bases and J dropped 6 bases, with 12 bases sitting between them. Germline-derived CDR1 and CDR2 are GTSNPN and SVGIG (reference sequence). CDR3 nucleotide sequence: TGTGCCTGGAGTGTACTCAGGGAAGGCGAGCAGTACTTC. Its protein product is CAWSVLREGEQYF.

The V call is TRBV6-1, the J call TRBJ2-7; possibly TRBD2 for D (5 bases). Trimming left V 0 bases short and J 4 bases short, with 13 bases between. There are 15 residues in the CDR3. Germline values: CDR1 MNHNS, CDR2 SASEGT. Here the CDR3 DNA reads TGTGCCAGCAGTGAAGCCCGGACTGCGCGGTACGAGCAGTACTTC. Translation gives CASSEARTARYEQYF.

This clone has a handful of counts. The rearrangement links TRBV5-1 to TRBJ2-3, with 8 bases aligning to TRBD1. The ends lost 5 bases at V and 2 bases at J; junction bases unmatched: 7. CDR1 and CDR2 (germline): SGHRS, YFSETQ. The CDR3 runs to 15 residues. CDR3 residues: CASSPDRGYTDTQYF. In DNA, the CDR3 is TGCGCCAGCAGTCCAGACAGGGGTTACACAGATACGCAGTATTTT.

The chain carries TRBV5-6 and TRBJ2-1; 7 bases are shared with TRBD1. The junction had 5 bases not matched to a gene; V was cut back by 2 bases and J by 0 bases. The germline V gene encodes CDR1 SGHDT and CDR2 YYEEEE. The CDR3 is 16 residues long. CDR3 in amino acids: CASSLERGHSYNEQFF. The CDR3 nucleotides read TGTGCCAGCAGCTTAGAAAGGGGGCACTCCTACAATGAGCAGTTCTTC.

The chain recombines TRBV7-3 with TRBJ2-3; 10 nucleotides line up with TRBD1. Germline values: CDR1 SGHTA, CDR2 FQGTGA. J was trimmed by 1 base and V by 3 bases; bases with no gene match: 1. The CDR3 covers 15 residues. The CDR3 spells CASSLTGGGTDTQYF. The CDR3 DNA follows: TGTGCCAGCAGCTTGACAGGGGGCGGCACAGATACGCAGTATTTT.

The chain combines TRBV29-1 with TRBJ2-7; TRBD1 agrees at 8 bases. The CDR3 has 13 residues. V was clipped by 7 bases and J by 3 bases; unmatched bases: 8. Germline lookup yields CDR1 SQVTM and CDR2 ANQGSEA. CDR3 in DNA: TGCAGCGCCAGCAGGGGGCAAAACTACGAGCAGTACTTC. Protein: CSASRGQNYEQYF.

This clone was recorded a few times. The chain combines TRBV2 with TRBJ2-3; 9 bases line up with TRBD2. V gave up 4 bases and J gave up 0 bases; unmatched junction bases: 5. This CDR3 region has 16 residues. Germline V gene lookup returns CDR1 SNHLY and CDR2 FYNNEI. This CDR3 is CASSVSGGLSTDTQYF. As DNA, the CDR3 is TGTGCCAGCAGTGTTAGCGGGGGCCTCAGCACAGATACGCAGTATTTT.

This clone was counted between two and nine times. CDR3 residues: CASSTGQNSPLHF. The DNA of the CDR3 is TGTGCCAGCAGCACCGGACAGAATTCACCCCTCCACTTT. The rearrangement links TRBV21-1 to TRBJ1-6; TRBD1, the table's D call, was not compared with the DNA. TRBV21-1 is marked as a pseudogene. The CDR3 has 13 residues.